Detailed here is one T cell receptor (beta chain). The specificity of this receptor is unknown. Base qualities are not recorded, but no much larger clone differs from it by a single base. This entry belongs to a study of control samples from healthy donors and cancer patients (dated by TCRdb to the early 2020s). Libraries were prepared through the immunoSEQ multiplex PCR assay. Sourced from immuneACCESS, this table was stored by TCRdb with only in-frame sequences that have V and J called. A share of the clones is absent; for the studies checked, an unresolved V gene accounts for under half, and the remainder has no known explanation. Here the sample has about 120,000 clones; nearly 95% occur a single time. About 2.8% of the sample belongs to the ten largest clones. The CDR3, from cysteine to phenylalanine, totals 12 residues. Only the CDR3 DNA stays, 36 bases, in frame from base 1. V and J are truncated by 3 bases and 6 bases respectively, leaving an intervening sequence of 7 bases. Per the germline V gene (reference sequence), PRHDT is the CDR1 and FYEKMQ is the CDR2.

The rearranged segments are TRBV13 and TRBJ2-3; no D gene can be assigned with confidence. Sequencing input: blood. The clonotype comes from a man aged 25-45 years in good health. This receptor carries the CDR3 CASSFDPDTQYF. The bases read TGTGCCAGCAGCTTCGACCCCGATACGCAGTATTTT.